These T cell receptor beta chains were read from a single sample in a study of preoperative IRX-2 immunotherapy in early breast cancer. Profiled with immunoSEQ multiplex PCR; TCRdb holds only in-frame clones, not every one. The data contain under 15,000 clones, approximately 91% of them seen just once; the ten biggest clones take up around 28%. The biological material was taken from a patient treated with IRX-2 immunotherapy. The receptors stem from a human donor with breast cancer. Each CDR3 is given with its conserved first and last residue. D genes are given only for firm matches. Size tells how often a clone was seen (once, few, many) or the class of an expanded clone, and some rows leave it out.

CDR3: CASSIDLLGQLNYGYTF; DNA: TGTGCCAGTAGTATAGATTTATTGGGACAGCTAAACTATGGCTACACCTTC; J: TRBJ1-2; D: TRBD1; length: 17; V: TRBV19; size: once
CDR3: CASSLRRRGGSTDTQYF; DNA: TGCGCCAGCAGCTTACGTCGGCGGGGGGGAAGCACAGATACGCAGTATTTT; J: TRBJ2-3; D: TRBD2; length: 17; V: TRBV5-1; size: .
CDR3: CASRGGENTEAFF; DNA: TGCGCCAGCAGGGGGGGCGAAAACACTGAAGCTTTCTTT; J: TRBJ1-1; D: .; length: 13; V: TRBV5-1; size: .
CDR3: CASQVLNTDTQYF; DNA: TGTGCCTCACAGGTCCTTAACACAGATACGCAGTATTTT; J: TRBJ2-3; D: .; length: 13; V: TRBV6-1; size: once
CDR3: CASSLFRRNEQFF; DNA: TGTGCCAGCAGCCTATTCCGACGGAATGAGCAGTTCTTC; J: TRBJ2-1; D: .; length: 13; V: TRBV2; size: .
CDR3: CASSLGQGARTDTQYF; DNA: TGTGCCAGCAGCTTGGGGCAGGGGGCGCGAACAGATACGCAGTATTTT; J: TRBJ2-3; D: TRBD1; length: 16; V: TRBV5-5; size: .
CDR3: CASSYSYRGGDTEAFF; DNA: TGTGCCAGCAGTTACTCTTACAGGGGTGGGGACACTGAAGCTTTCTTT; J: TRBJ1-1; D: TRBD1; length: 16; V: TRBV6-5; size: .
CDR3: CASSLGLSSYEQYF; DNA: TGTGCCAGCAGCTTAGGGTTGAGCTCCTACGAGCAGTACTTC; J: TRBJ2-7; D: .; length: 14; V: TRBV11-3; size: .
CDR3: CASSSYEQYF; DNA: TGTGCCAGCAGTTCCTACGAGCAGTACTTC; J: TRBJ2-7; D: .; length: 10; V: TRBV2; size: .
CDR3: CASSAQETGELFF; DNA: TGCGCCAGCAGTGCCCAAGAAACCGGGGAGCTGTTTTTT; J: TRBJ2-2; D: .; length: 13; V: TRBV10-1; size: .
CDR3: CASGLAGNQETQYF; DNA: TGCGCCAGCGGACTAGCGGGGAACCAAGAGACCCAGTACTTC; J: TRBJ2-5; D: TRBD2; length: 14; V: TRBV10-2; size: .
CDR3: CASSSGGNTGELFF; DNA: TGTGCCAGCTCGAGCGGGGGGAACACCGGGGAGCTGTTTTTT; J: TRBJ2-2; D: TRBD2; length: 14; V: TRBV18; size: .
CDR3: CASSLATGQGSEQFF; DNA: TGCGCCAGCAGCTTGGCGACGGGACAGGGGAGTGAGCAGTTCTTC; J: TRBJ2-1; D: TRBD1; length: 15; V: TRBV5-1; size: .
CDR3: CTSIFIQPQHF; DNA: TGCACCAGCATCTTTATTCAGCCCCAGCATTTT; J: TRBJ1-5; D: .; length: 11; V: TRBV1; size: few
CDR3: CASSLRGIESNQPQHF; DNA: TGTGCCAGCTCATTACGGGGAATAGAAAGCAATCAGCCCCAGCATTTT; J: TRBJ1-5; D: .; length: 16; V: TRBV18; size: .
CDR3: CASSSPLWVSGESFGQYF; DNA: TGTGCCAGCAGTTCACCCTTATGGGTTAGCGGGGAGTCCTTCGGCCAGTACTTC; J: TRBJ2-5; D: TRBD2; length: 18; V: TRBV28; size: few
CDR3: CAISDTSNTGELFF; DNA: TGTGCCATTTCGGACACCTCGAACACCGGGGAGCTGTTTTTT; J: TRBJ2-2; D: .; length: 14; V: TRBV10-3; size: .
CDR3: CASRRQGAGTEAFF; DNA: TGTGCCAGTAGACGTCAGGGGGCTGGGACTGAAGCTTTCTTT; J: TRBJ1-1; D: TRBD1; length: 14; V: TRBV19; size: .
CDR3: CASSLFQGHYGYTF; DNA: TGTGCCAGCAGCTTGTTTCAGGGGCACTATGGCTACACCTTC; J: TRBJ1-2; D: .; length: 14; V: TRBV5-6; size: .
CDR3: CASNPPPGGKNIQYF; DNA: TGTGCCAGCAACCCACCGCCGGGTGGCAAAAACATTCAGTACTTC; J: TRBJ2-4; D: .; length: 15; V: TRBV6-1; size: .
CDR3: CASSQTGENEQFF; DNA: TGTGCCAGCAGCCAAACAGGGGAAAATGAGCAGTTCTTC; J: TRBJ2-1; D: TRBD1; length: 13; V: TRBV4-2; size: .
CDR3: CASSLPDREGYTF; DNA: TGTGCCAGCAGCTTGCCGGACAGGGAGGGCTACACCTTC; J: TRBJ1-2; D: TRBD1; length: 13; V: TRBV5-4; size: .
CDR3: CASSLSEGNTEAFF; DNA: TGTGCCAGCAGCTTAAGTGAGGGGAACACTGAAGCTTTCTTT; J: TRBJ1-1; D: .; length: 14; V: TRBV11-1; size: .
CDR3: CASSFGQGTVNEKLFF; DNA: TGCGCCAGCAGCTTTGGACAGGGAACTGTTAATGAAAAACTGTTTTTT; J: TRBJ1-4; D: TRBD1; length: 16; V: TRBV5-1; size: .
CDR3: CASSQETEGEAFF; DNA: TGCGCCAGCAGCCAAGAGACAGAGGGTGAAGCTTTCTTT; J: TRBJ1-1; D: .; length: 13; V: TRBV4-1; size: .
CDR3: CASSVRQGANGNTIYF; DNA: TGTGCCAGCAGCGTCCGACAGGGGGCTAATGGAAACACCATATATTTT; J: TRBJ1-3; D: TRBD1; length: 16; V: TRBV2; size: .
CDR3: CASRPGLSLSYGYTF; DNA: TGTGCCAGCAGACCGGGGCTCTCGTTGTCCTATGGCTACACCTTC; J: TRBJ1-2; D: .; length: 15; V: TRBV28; size: .
CDR3: CASSPGTPWSEQFF; DNA: TGTGCCAGCAGCCCTGGAACCCCCTGGTCTGAGCAGTTCTTC; J: TRBJ2-1; D: .; length: 14; V: TRBV7-9; size: .
CDR3: CASSSDRGHTGELFF; DNA: TGCGCCAGCAGCTCCGACAGGGGGCACACCGGGGAGCTGTTTTTT; J: TRBJ2-2; D: TRBD1; length: 15; V: TRBV5-1; size: once
CDR3: CASSLEGFSNEKLFF; DNA: TGCGCCAGCAGCTTGGAAGGGTTCTCTAATGAAAAACTGTTTTTT; J: TRBJ1-4; D: .; length: 15; V: TRBV5-1; size: .
CDR3: CASSPATVLDRVGTGANVLTF; DNA: TGTGCCAGCAGCCCTGCGACCGTTCTGGACAGGGTAGGGACTGGGGCCAACGTCCTGACTTTC; J: TRBJ2-6; D: TRBD1; length: 21; V: TRBV7-7; size: few
CDR3: CASSGQLLGGLFF; DNA: TGTGCCAGTTCGGGACAGTTACTAGGGGGACTGTTTTTT; J: TRBJ1-4; D: TRBD1; length: 13; V: TRBV11-2; size: once
CDR3: CASSLVASGGGWDEQFF; DNA: TGCGCCAGCAGCTTGGTTGCTAGCGGGGGGGGCTGGGATGAGCAGTTCTTC; J: TRBJ2-1; D: TRBD2; length: 17; V: TRBV5-1; size: .
CDR3: CASRGRHEQYF; DNA: TGTGCCAGCCGGGGAAGACACGAGCAGTACTTC; J: TRBJ2-7; D: .; length: 11; V: TRBV27; size: .
CDR3: CASSLDGSNTEAFF; DNA: TGTGCCAGCAGTTTAGACGGGAGCAACACTGAAGCTTTCTTT; J: TRBJ1-1; D: .; length: 14; V: TRBV27; size: once
CDR3: CASSLDRSNQPQHF; DNA: TGTGCCAGCAGCTTGGACAGGAGCAATCAGCCCCAGCATTTT; J: TRBJ1-5; D: .; length: 14; V: TRBV5-4; size: .
CDR3: CASSGGLAGGREQFF; DNA: TGTGCCAGCTCGGGTGGACTAGCGGGGGGGCGAGAGCAGTTCTTC; J: TRBJ2-1; D: TRBD2; length: 15; V: TRBV18; size: once
CDR3: CASSLNRGLTEAFF; DNA: TGTGCCAGCAGCTTGAACAGGGGGCTCACTGAAGCTTTCTTT; J: TRBJ1-1; D: TRBD1; length: 14; V: TRBV5-4; size: once
CDR3: CASSIGQGALANEKLFF; DNA: TGCGCCAGCAGCATAGGACAGGGGGCGCTAGCTAATGAAAAACTGTTTTTT; J: TRBJ1-4; D: TRBD1; length: 17; V: TRBV5-1; size: once
CDR3: CATPGPKEFF; DNA: TGTGCCACACCTGGCCCTAAGGAGTTCTTC; J: TRBJ2-1; D: .; length: 10; V: TRBV2; size: once
CDR3: CASSLAWGLAGELFF; DNA: TGCGCCAGCAGCTTGGCCTGGGGGTTGGCCGGGGAGCTGTTTTTT; J: TRBJ2-2; D: .; length: 15; V: TRBV5-1; size: .
CDR3: CAWSGLAGGSYNEQFF; DNA: TGTGCCTGGAGTGGACTAGCGGGGGGCTCCTACAATGAGCAGTTCTTC; J: TRBJ2-1; D: TRBD2; length: 16; V: TRBV30; size: .
CDR3: CASSQVGNQPQHF; DNA: TGCGCCAGCAGCCAAGTAGGCAATCAGCCCCAGCATTTT; J: TRBJ1-5; D: .; length: 13; V: TRBV4-1; size: .
CDR3: CASTEGAKVNEQFF; DNA: TGTGCCAGTACGGAGGGGGCGAAGGTCAATGAGCAGTTCTTC; J: TRBJ2-1; D: .; length: 14; V: TRBV19; size: once
CDR3: CASSLDAAQLGGGRNGYTF; DNA: TGCGCCAGCAGCTTGGATGCGGCCCAGCTTGGAGGGGGTCGGAATGGCTACACCTTC; J: TRBJ1-2; D: .; length: 19; V: TRBV5-1; size: .
CDR3: CATYDRGRSYGYTF; DNA: TGTGCCACCTACGACAGGGGAAGGAGCTATGGCTACACCTTC; J: TRBJ1-2; D: TRBD1; length: 14; V: TRBV19; size: .
CDR3: CASSSLRLGTRRNIQYF; DNA: TGTGCCAGCAGCAGCCTTAGGCTGGGTACCCGGAGGAACATTCAGTACTTC; J: TRBJ2-4; D: .; length: 17; V: TRBV21-1; size: .
CDR3: CASSFDGYQVLSPLHF; DNA: TGTGCCAGCAGTTTCGACGGGTACCAGGTTCTTTCACCCCTCCACTTT; J: TRBJ1-6; D: .; length: 16; V: TRBV6-5; size: .
CDR3: CASSELLAGTDTQYF; DNA: TGTGCCAGCAGTGAATTACTAGCGGGGACAGATACGCAGTATTTT; J: TRBJ2-3; D: TRBD2; length: 15; V: TRBV2; size: .
CDR3: CASSITLGTITDTQYF; DNA: TGTGCCAGCAGTATTACTCTAGGAACGATCACAGATACGCAGTATTTT; J: TRBJ2-3; D: .; length: 16; V: TRBV11-2; size: .
CDR3: CASRNRLANTEAFF; DNA: TGTGCCAGCAGAAACCGCTTGGCGAACACTGAAGCTTTCTTT; J: TRBJ1-1; D: .; length: 14; V: TRBV28; size: .
CDR3: CASSQDWGLSPDTQYF; DNA: TGCGCCAGCAGCCAAGATTGGGGGCTTAGCCCGGATACGCAGTATTTT; J: TRBJ2-3; D: .; length: 16; V: TRBV4-1; size: .
CDR3: CASRRSDSYNSPLHF; DNA: TGTGCCAGCAGGCGATCAGACTCCTATAATTCACCCCTCCACTTT; J: TRBJ1-6; D: .; length: 15; V: TRBV6-5; size: .
CDR3: CASSLETVRTGGTQYF; DNA: TGTGCCAGCAGCTTAGAGACGGTTAGGACGGGGGGGACCCAGTACTTC; J: TRBJ2-5; D: TRBD2; length: 16; V: TRBV11-2; size: .
CDR3: CASSLVGNSGQPQHF; DNA: TGTGCCAGCAGCTTAGTTGGCAATTCTGGGCAGCCCCAGCATTTT; J: TRBJ1-5; D: .; length: 15; V: TRBV7-3; size: .
CDR3: CASSSWVNEQFF; DNA: TGTGCCAGCAGCTCTTGGGTGAATGAGCAGTTCTTC; J: TRBJ2-1; D: .; length: 12; V: TRBV6-5; size: .
CDR3: CASMEVRGYTF; DNA: TGTGCCAGCATGGAGGTCCGGGGCTACACCTTC; J: TRBJ1-2; D: .; length: 11; V: TRBV2; size: .
CDR3: CATSRGQGSYNEQFF; DNA: TGTGCCACCAGCAGAGGACAAGGTTCCTACAATGAGCAGTTCTTC; J: TRBJ2-1; D: .; length: 15; V: TRBV15; size: .
CDR3: CASSLAWNSEAFF; DNA: TGTGCCAGCAGCTTAGCATGGAATTCTGAAGCTTTCTTT; J: TRBJ1-1; D: .; length: 13; V: TRBV7-3; size: .
CDR3: CASSYSSGARTDTQYF; DNA: TGTGCCAGCAGTTACTCATCAGGTGCCCGCACAGATACGCAGTATTTT; J: TRBJ2-3; D: .; length: 16; V: TRBV6-6; size: .